This T cell receptor beta chain was documented in a study of cytomegalovirus exposure and HLA in healthy donors. The PCR made use of 60 Vbeta and 13 Jbeta primers. Clones were read by immunoSEQ multiplex PCR, and TCRdb kept only the in-frame ones, dropping some. The data contain under 150,000 clones, about two thirds of them singletons. V lost 3 bases and J 8 bases, leaving 15 bases between the germline ends. The CDR3 is 14 residues long. Germline V gene data show CDR1 as SGHNT and CDR2 as YYREEE (reference sequence). The receptor comes from a human donor in good health. Material for sequencing was PBMCs. The rearrangement uses TRBV5-4 and TRBJ2-1; D perhaps matches TRBD1 (6 bases). CDR3 nucleotide sequence: TGTGCCAGCAGCTCCAGGGGCCTGAACTATGAGCAGTTCTTC. Its translation: CASSSRGLNYEQFF.